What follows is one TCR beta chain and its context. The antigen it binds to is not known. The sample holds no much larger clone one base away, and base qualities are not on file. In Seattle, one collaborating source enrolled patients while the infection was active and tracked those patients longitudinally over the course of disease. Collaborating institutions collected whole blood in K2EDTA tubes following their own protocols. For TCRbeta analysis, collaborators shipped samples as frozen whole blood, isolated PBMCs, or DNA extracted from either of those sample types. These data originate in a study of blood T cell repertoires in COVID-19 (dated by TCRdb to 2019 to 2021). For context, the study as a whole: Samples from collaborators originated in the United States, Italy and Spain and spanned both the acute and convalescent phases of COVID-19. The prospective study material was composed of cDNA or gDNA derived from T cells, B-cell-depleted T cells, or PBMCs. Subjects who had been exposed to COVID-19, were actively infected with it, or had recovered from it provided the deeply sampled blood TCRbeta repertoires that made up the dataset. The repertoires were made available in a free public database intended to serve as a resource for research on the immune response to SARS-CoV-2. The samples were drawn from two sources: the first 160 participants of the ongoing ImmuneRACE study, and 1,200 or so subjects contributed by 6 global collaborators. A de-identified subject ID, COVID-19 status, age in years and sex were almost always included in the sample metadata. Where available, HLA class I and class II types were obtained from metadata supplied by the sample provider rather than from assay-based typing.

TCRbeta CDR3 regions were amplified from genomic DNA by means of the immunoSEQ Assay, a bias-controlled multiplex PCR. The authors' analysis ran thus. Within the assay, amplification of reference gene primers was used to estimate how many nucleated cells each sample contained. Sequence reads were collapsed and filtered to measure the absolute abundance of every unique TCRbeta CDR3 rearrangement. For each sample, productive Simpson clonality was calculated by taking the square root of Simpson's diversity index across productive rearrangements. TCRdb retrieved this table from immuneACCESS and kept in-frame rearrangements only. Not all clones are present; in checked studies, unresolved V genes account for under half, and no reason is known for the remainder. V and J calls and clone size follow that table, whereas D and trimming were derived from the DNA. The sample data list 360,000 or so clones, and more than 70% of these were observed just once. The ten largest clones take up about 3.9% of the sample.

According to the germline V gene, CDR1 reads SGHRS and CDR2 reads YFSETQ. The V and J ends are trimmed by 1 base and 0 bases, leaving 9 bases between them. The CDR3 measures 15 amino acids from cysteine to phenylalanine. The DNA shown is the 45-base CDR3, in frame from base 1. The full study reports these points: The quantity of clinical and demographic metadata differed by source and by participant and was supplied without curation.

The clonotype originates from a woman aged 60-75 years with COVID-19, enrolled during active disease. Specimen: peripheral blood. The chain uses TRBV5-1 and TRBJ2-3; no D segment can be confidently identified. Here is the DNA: TGCGCCAGCAGCTTGACTTCTCTAAGCACAGATACGCAGTATTTT. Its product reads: CASSLTSLSTDTQYF. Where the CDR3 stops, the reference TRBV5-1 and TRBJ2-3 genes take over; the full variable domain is KAGVTQTPRYLIKTRGQQVTLSCSPISGHRSVSWYQQTPGQGLQFLFEYFSETQRNKGNFPGRFSGRQFSNSRSEMNVSTLELGDSALYLCASSLTSLSTDTQYFGPGTRLTVL.